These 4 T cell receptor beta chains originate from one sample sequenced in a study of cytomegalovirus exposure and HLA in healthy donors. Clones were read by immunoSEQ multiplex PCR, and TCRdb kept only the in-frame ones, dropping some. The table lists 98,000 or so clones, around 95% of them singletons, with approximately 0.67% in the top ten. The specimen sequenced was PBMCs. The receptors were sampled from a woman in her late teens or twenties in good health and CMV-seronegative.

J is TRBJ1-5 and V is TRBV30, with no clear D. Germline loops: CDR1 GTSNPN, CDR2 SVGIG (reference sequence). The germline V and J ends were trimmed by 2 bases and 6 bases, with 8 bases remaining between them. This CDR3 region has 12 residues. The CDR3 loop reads CAWSPGTQPQHF. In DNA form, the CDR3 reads TGTGCCTGGAGTCCCGGTACTCAGCCCCAGCATTTT.

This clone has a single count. DNA for the CDR3: TGTGCCTGGAGTGTTGGAGTATACACAGATACGCAGTATTTT. Translated, it gives CAWSVGVYTDTQYF. This chain connects TRBV30 to TRBJ2-3, with D hard to call. Trimming removed 0 bases at V and 2 bases at J, with 9 bases between. CDR1 and CDR2 (germline): GTSNPN, SVGIG (reference sequence). The CDR3 consists of 14 residues.

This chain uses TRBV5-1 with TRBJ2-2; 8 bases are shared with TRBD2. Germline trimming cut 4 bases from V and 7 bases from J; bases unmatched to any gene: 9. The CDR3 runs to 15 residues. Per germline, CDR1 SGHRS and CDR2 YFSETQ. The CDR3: CASSPRGAPIGELFF. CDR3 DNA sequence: TGCGCCAGCAGCCCGCGGGGGGCCCCTATCGGGGAGCTGTTTTTT.

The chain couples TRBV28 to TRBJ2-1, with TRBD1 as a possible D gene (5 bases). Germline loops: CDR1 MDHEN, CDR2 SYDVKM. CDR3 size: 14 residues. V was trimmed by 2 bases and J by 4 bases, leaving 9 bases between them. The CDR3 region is CASSLDDRYNEQFF. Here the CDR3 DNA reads TGTGCCAGCAGTTTAGATGACAGATACAATGAGCAGTTCTTC.